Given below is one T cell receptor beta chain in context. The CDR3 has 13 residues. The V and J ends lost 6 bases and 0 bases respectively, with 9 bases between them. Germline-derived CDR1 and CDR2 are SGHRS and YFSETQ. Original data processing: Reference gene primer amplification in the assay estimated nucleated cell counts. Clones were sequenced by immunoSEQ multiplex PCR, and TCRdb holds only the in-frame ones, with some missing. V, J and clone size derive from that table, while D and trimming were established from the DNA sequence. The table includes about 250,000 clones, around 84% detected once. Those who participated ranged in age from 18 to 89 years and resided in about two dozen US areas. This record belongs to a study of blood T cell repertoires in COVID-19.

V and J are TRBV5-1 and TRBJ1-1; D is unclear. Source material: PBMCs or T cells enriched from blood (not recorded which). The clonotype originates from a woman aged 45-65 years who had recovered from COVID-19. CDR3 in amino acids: CASTRGVNTEAFF. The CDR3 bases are TGCGCCAGCACCCGAGGTGTGAACACTGAAGCTTTCTTT.